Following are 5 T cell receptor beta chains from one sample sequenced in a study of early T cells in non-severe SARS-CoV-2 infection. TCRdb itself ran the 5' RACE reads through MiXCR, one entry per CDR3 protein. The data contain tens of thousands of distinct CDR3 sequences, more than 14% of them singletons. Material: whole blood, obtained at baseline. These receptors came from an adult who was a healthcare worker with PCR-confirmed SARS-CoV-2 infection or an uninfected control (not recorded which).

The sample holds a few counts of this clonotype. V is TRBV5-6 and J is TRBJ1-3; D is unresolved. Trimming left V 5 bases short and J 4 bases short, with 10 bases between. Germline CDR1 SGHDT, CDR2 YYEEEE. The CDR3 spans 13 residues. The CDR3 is CASSTLRGNTIYF. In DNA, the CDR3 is TGTGCCAGCAGTACCCTCCGCGGAAACACCATATATTTT. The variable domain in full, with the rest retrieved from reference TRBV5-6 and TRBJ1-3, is DAGVTQSPTHLIKTRGQQVTLRCSPKSGHDTVSWYQQALGQGPQFIFQYYEEEERQRGNFPDRFSGHQFPNYSSELNVNALLLGDSALYLCASSTLRGNTIYFGEGSWLTVV.

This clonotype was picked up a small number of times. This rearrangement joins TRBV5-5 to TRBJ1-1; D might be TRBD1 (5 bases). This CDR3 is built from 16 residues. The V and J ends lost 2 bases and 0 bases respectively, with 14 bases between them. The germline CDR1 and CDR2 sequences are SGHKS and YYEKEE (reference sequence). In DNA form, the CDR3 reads TGTGCCAGCAGCTTCTCGACAGCCACTATGAACACTGAAGCTTTCTTT. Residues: CASSFSTATMNTEAFF.

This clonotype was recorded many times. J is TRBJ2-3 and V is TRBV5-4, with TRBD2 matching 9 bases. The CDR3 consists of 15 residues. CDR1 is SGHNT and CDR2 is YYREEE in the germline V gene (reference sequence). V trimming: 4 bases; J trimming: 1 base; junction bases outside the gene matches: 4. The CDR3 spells CASSLIAGGTDTQYF. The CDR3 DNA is TGTGCCAGCAGCCTAATAGCGGGGGGCACAGATACGCAGTATTTT.

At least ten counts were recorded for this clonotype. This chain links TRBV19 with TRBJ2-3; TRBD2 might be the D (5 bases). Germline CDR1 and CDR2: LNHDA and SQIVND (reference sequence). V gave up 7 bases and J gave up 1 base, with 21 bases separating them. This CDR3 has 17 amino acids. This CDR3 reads CASTTLEATGGTDTQYF. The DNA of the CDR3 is TGTGCCAGTACCACCTTAGAGGCCACCGGGGGCACAGATACGCAGTATTTT. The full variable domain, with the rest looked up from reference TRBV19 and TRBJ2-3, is DGGITQSPKYLFRKEGQNVTLSCEQNLNHDAMYWYRQDPGQGLRLIYYSQIVNDFQKGDIAEGYSVSREKKESFPLTVTSAQKNPTAFYLCASTTLEATGGTDTQYFGPGTRLTVL.

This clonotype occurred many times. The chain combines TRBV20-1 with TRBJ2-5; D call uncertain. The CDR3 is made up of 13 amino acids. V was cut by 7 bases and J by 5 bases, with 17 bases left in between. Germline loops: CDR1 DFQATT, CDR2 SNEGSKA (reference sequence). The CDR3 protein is CSGFKGSEETQYF. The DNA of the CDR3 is TGCAGTGGCTTCAAGGGCTCGGAGGAGACCCAGTACTTC.